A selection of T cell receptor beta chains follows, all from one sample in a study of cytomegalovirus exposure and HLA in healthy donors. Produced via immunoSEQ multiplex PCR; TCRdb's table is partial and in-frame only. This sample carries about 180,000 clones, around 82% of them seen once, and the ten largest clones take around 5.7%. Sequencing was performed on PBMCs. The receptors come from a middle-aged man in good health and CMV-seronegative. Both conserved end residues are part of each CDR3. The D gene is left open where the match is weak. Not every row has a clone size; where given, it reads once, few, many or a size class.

TGTGCCAGCAGCCGACCACTAGCGGGAGAGGTCAATGAGCAGTTCTTC | CASSRPLAGEVNEQFF | TRBD2 | . | TRBJ2-1 | TRBV7-3
TGTGCTAGTGGTATCGGACAGGGGAAAGCTTTCTTT | CASGIGQGKAFF | TRBD1 | . | TRBJ1-1 | TRBV12-5
TGTGCCAGCAGCTTAACGACAGGGAGGATCACCGGGGAGCTGTTTTTT | CASSLTTGRITGELFF | . | once | TRBJ2-2 | TRBV7-2
TGCGCCAGCAGCCAACACCGACAGGGGAGCAATGAGCAGTTCTTC | CASSQHRQGSNEQFF | TRBD1 | . | TRBJ2-1 | TRBV4-3
TGTGCCAGCAGCGAACACACAGGGTTCCAAGAGACCCAGTACTTC | CASSEHTGFQETQYF | . | . | TRBJ2-5 | TRBV7-2
TGTGCCAGTAGTATAGCCTCGGGGGTACATGCCTCCTACGAGCAGTACTTC | CASSIASGVHASYEQYF | . | . | TRBJ2-7 | TRBV19
TGTGCCAGCAATTCTGGGCGTCAGCCCCAGCATTTT | CASNSGRQPQHF | . | . | TRBJ1-5 | TRBV7-9
TGCGCCAGCAGCCTAGGGACAGTGGGAACTGAAGCTTTCTTT | CASSLGTVGTEAFF | TRBD1 | . | TRBJ1-1 | TRBV4-3
TGTGCCAGCAGCGCTAGCGGTAACTCCTACAATGAGCAGTTCTTC | CASSASGNSYNEQFF | TRBD2 | . | TRBJ2-1 | TRBV9
TGTGCCAGCAGCGGGAGGCCCACTGAAGCTTTCTTT | CASSGRPTEAFF | . | . | TRBJ1-1 | TRBV7-9
TGCGCCAGCAGCTTGAGTGCTGGAGACACTGAAGCTTTCTTT | CASSLSAGDTEAFF | . | once | TRBJ1-1 | TRBV5-1
TGTGCCAGCAGCGGGACTAGGTGGCAGTACTTC | CASSGTRWQYF | TRBD2 | . | TRBJ2-4 | TRBV11-2
TGTGCCAGCAGCCTAACCCCGGGACACCGAGAGACCCAGTACTTC | CASSLTPGHRETQYF | . | . | TRBJ2-5 | TRBV7-3
TGTGCCAGCCTGAGGGGCGGGGGGGAAGGCAATGAGCAGTTCTTC | CASLRGGGEGNEQFF | TRBD2 | . | TRBJ2-1 | TRBV7-9
TGCGCCAGCAGTGAGTTTGGGGGCGCCAGGACAGATACGCAGTATTTT | CASSEFGGARTDTQYF | . | once | TRBJ2-3 | TRBV10-2
TGTGCCAGCAGCTTAGGGATGACGGGTTCCTCCTACGAGCAGTACTTC | CASSLGMTGSSYEQYF | . | . | TRBJ2-7 | TRBV7-9
TGTGCCTGGAGTAGGCAGGGTCCAGGTTTCTTT | CAWSRQGPGFF | . | . | TRBJ1-1 | TRBV30
TGCGCCAGCAGCCAAACCGGGGAAATAGAGCAGTACTTC | CASSQTGEIEQYF | . | . | TRBJ2-7 | TRBV4-3
TGTGCCAGCAGCTTCCAACAGGGACCCCCTTCTTTT | CASSFQQGPPSF | . | . | TRBJ1-1 | TRBV7-2
TGCAGCGTTTTAGGACAGGGAAACCACTATGGCTACACCTTC | CSVLGQGNHYGYTF | TRBD1 | . | TRBJ1-2 | TRBV29-1
TGTGCCAGCAGCCGGGAGGCAGGCCAGCCCCAGCATTTT | CASSREAGQPQHF | . | few | TRBJ1-5 | TRBV11-3
TGTGCCAGCAGTTATGCAGCAGGGGGCGCCACCGGGGAGCTGTTTTTT | CASSYAAGGATGELFF | TRBD1 | . | TRBJ2-2 | TRBV6-9
TGTGCCTGGAGCCCGGGGATGAACACTGAAGCTTTCTTT | CAWSPGMNTEAFF | . | . | TRBJ1-1 | TRBV30
TGTGCCAGCAGTTTGCGAGTTAACTATGGCTACACCTTC | CASSLRVNYGYTF | . | . | TRBJ1-2 | TRBV27
TGCGCCAGCAGCTTTCAGGGCGGGAGTGGCAATGAGCAGTTCTTC | CASSFQGGSGNEQFF | TRBD2 | . | TRBJ2-1 | TRBV5-1
TGTGCCTGGAGTGTAAACGGGGTAGCGGGAGGCCGCGTGACGCAGTATTTT | CAWSVNGVAGGRVTQYF | TRBD2 | . | TRBJ2-3 | TRBV30
TGTGCCAGCAGATATACAGGGGCGGGGAACACTGAAGCTTTCTTT | CASRYTGAGNTEAFF | TRBD1 | . | TRBJ1-1 | TRBV6-1
TGTGCCAGCACCTCAGACAGGGCGGCCGGAAACACCATATATTTT | CASTSDRAAGNTIYF | TRBD1 | . | TRBJ1-3 | TRBV11-2
TGTGCCACCTTGACTAGCGGAGCTTACGAGCAGTACTTC | CATLTSGAYEQYF | TRBD2 | . | TRBJ2-7 | TRBV10-3
TGTGCCAGTGCCCGCATGAAGACAGCAACTAATGAAAAACTGTTTTTT | CASARMKTATNEKLFF | . | . | TRBJ1-4 | TRBV19
TGTGCCAGCAGCTTACCAGAACAGAGCTCCTACGAGCAGTACTTC | CASSLPEQSSYEQYF | . | once | TRBJ2-7 | TRBV7-2
TGTGCCAGCAGCGTAGGGACTAGCAATGAGCAGTTCTTC | CASSVGTSNEQFF | TRBD2 | . | TRBJ2-1 | TRBV9
TGTGCCAGCATGACTAGCGGGAGGATCGGGGAGCTGTTTTTT | CASMTSGRIGELFF | TRBD2 | few | TRBJ2-2 | TRBV6-6
TGTGCCAGCAGCTTTGATGGGACTGACGAGCAGTTCTTC | CASSFDGTDEQFF | . | . | TRBJ2-1 | TRBV7-2
TGTGCCAGCAGCTTAGTAGGGGGCCTTGAAGCTTTCTTT | CASSLVGGLEAFF | TRBD1 | . | TRBJ1-1 | TRBV7-2
TGCGCCAGCAGCATGACAGGGAGGGAAGCTTTCTTT | CASSMTGREAFF | TRBD1 | . | TRBJ1-1 | TRBV5-1
TGCGCCAGCAGCTTGGTCTCGGGGGGTCGCGGGGCCTACGAGCAGTACTTC | CASSLVSGGRGAYEQYF | TRBD2 | . | TRBJ2-7 | TRBV5-1
TGTGCCAGCAGCTCGTGGACAGGAGCTAACTATGGCTACACCTTC | CASSSWTGANYGYTF | TRBD1 | few | TRBJ1-2 | TRBV5-4